Presented here are 11 T cell receptor beta chains from one specimen sequenced in a study of early T cells in non-severe SARS-CoV-2 infection. TCRdb re-called the 5' RACE reads through MiXCR, storing one row per CDR3 protein. The table lists tens of thousands of distinct CDR3 sequences, around 6% of them singletons. Sample: whole blood. The receptor source for this set is an adult who was a healthcare worker with PCR-confirmed SARS-CoV-2 infection or an uninfected control (not recorded which).

This clonotype was recorded many times. This chain links TRBV5-4 with TRBJ2-1, with TRBD1 matching over 9 bases. Germline trimming cut 4 bases from V and 9 bases from J; bases unmatched to any gene: 11. This CDR3 contains 15 residues. Per the germline V gene, CDR1 is SGHNT and CDR2 is YYREEE (reference sequence). DNA for the CDR3: TGTGCCAGCAGCGAAGGACAGGGGTTAAGGGGTGAGCAGTTCTTC. Its translation is CASSEGQGLRGEQFF. Based on the CDR3 plus reference TRBV5-4 and TRBJ2-1, the full variable domain is ETGVTQSPTHLIKTRGQQVTLRCSSQSGHNTVSWYQQALGQGPQFIFQYYREEENGRGNFPPRFSGLQFPNYSSELNVNALELDDSALYLCASSEGQGLRGEQFFGPGTRLTVL.

This clonotype showed up many times. V gene TRBV5-1 combines with J gene TRBJ2-7; 9 bases agree with TRBD1. V dropped 2 bases and J dropped 5; count of bases not matched to a gene: 8. Germline CDR1 is SGHRS and CDR2 is YFSETQ. The CDR3 is made up of 15 amino acids. The CDR3 DNA reads as TGCGCCAGCAGCTTCAGGACAGGGGCAGTCGACGAGCAGTACTTC. It encodes CASSFRTGAVDEQYF. Full variable domain (missing parts from reference TRBV5-1 and TRBJ2-7): KAGVTQTPRYLIKTRGQQVTLSCSPISGHRSVSWYQQTPGQGLQFLFEYFSETQRNKGNFPGRFSGRQFSNSRSEMNVSTLELGDSALYLCASSFRTGAVDEQYFGPGTRLTVT.

Many counts were recorded for this clonotype. This rearrangement joins TRBV12-5 to TRBJ1-1, with D unresolved. This CDR3 is built from 12 residues. From germline, CDR1 is LGHNT and CDR2 FRNRAP. Trimming left V 5 bases short and J 10 bases short, with 14 bases between. CDR3 DNA sequence: TGTGCTAGTGGTCCAGACCCGAACCGAGCTTTCTTT. As protein: CASGPDPNRAFF.

This clonotype was counted many times. The chain has TRBV28 and TRBJ1-6; D gene ambiguous. V lost 4 bases and J lost 4, with 17 bases in between. The CDR3 loop spans 17 amino acids. Germline loops: CDR1 MDHEN, CDR2 SYDVKM. Here the CDR3 DNA reads TGTGCCAGCAGTTCATGGCTCAACATTCTGTATAATTCACCCCTCCACTTT. Amino acid sequence: CASSSWLNILYNSPLHF.

This clonotype was observed many times. This rearrangement joins TRBV7-2 to TRBJ2-1; D gene uncertain. Germline V gene lookup returns CDR1 SGHTA and CDR2 FQGNSA. V was trimmed by 5 bases and J by 7 bases, leaving 9 bases between them. The CDR3 extends over 12 amino acids. For the CDR3, the DNA is TGTGCCAGCAGCACAAAAGGGAATGAGCAGTTCTTC. It encodes CASSTKGNEQFF.

This clonotype has at least ten counts. V usage is TRBV5-1 and J usage is TRBJ2-3, with 8 bases identical to TRBD2. Trimming removed 0 bases from V and 4 bases from J; junction bases left unmatched: 4. Germline assignment: CDR1 SGHRS and CDR2 YFSETQ. The CDR3 sequence is 15 residues long. CDR3 nucleotides: TGCGCCAGCAGCTTGGGAGCGGGAGTGGCAGATACGCAGTATTTT. It specifies CASSLGAGVADTQYF.

At least ten counts were recorded for this clonotype. The genes are TRBV7-6 and TRBJ1-1; D is possibly TRBD1 (5 bases). Germline CDR1 SGHVS, CDR2 FNYEAQ. Trimming removed 5 bases at V and 4 bases at J, with 17 bases between. This CDR3 has 15 residues. The CDR3 sequence: CASSRQGGISTEAFF. Here the CDR3 DNA reads TGTGCCAGCAGCCGGCAGGGTGGCATCTCCACTGAAGCTTTCTTT.

This clonotype was detected ten times or more. The J gene is TRBJ2-1, the V gene TRBV19, with 9 bases lining up with TRBD2. The CDR3 contains 15 residues. In germline, CDR1 is LNHDA, CDR2 SQIVND (reference sequence). V was clipped by 7 bases and J by 6 bases; unmatched bases: 10. The chain's CDR3 is CASTLPGLAFNEQFF. The DNA for the CDR3 is TGTGCCAGTACCCTCCCGGGACTAGCTTTCAATGAGCAGTTCTTC.

The table lists this clonotype with a few counts. The rearrangement joins TRBV7-2 to TRBJ1-2; tentative D call: TRBD1 (5 bases). V lost 5 bases and J 4 bases, leaving 17 bases between the germline ends. CDR1 and CDR2 from the germline V gene are SGHTA and FQGNSA. The CDR3 is 15 residues long. The CDR3 protein is CASSPSAGRSYGYTF. The CDR3 nucleotides are TGTGCCAGCAGCCCCTCGGCAGGGCGGTCCTATGGCTACACCTTC.

This rearrangement joins TRBV4-1 to TRBJ2-3; 12 nucleotides align to TRBD2. Germline trimming cut 0 bases from V and 6 bases from J; bases unmatched to any gene: 13. The CDR3 is 19 amino acids. Germline CDR1 is MGHRA and CDR2 is YSYEKL. CDR3 sequence (DNA): TGCGCCAGCAGCCAAGAACTACTAGCGGGGGGTCCCGTTAAGGATACGCAGTATTTT. Its protein product is CASSQELLAGGPVKDTQYF.

V gene TRBV28 combines with J gene TRBJ1-1; D is possibly TRBD1 (5 bases). This CDR3 comprises 14 residues. Germline V gene sequence: CDR1 MDHEN, CDR2 SYDVKM. The V gene lost 4 bases and the J gene lost 1 base, with 10 bases spanning the gap. DNA of the CDR3: TGTGCCAGCAGTTCCAGACAGAAGAACACTGAAGCTTTCTTT. As protein: CASSSRQKNTEAFF.